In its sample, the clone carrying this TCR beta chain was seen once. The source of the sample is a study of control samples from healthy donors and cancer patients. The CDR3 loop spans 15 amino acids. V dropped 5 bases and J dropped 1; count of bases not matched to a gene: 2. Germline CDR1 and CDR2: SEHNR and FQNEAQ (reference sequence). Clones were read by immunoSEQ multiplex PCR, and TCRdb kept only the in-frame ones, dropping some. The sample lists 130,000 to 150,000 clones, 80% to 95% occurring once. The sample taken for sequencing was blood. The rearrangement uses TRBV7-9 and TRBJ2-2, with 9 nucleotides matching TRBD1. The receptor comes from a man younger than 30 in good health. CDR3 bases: TGTGCCAGCAGCGAGGGACAGGGGAACACCGGGGAGCTGTTTTTT. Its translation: CASSEGQGNTGELFF.